The clone carrying this TCR beta chain has only a few counts. This specimen belongs to a study of blood T cells in healthy people across ages. The authors ran a second PCR of roughly 6 to 12 cycles using a sample-barcoded 5' primer and a J-beta primer mix. From the 5' RACE reads, TCRdb called clonotypes with MiXCR, one entry per CDR3 protein. This sample has roughly 830,000 distinct CDR3 sequences, with 62% found just once. The germline V gene encodes CDR1 DFQATT and CDR2 SNEGSKA (reference sequence). This CDR3 spans 17 amino acids. The V gene end was trimmed by 6 bases and the J gene end by 0 bases; junction bases not matched to a gene: 12.

The rearrangement joins TRBV20-1 to TRBJ2-5; 11 nucleotides line up with TRBD2. Sequencing was carried out using blood. The receptor comes from a man aged 25-45 years in good health. CDR3: CSADTGTSGAYQETQYF. The DNA of the CDR3 is TGCAGTGCCGACACCGGGACTAGCGGCGCGTACCAAGAGACCCAGTACTTC.